This paragraph reports one T cell receptor beta chain. Sequencing was performed with immunoSEQ multiplex PCR; in TCRdb, only in-frame clones are kept and a portion is missing. The sample records some 2.1 million clones, just under 95% being singletons. Germline trimming cut 2 bases from V and 5 bases from J; bases unmatched to any gene: 18. The length of the CDR3 is 19 residues. Germline V gene lookup returns CDR1 MDHEN and CDR2 SYDVKM. Naive-designated CD8 cells lacked CD45RO, were positively enriched for CCR7, and omitted terminally differentiated effector memory CD45RA+ cells. These data belong to a study of shared clonotypes between healthy human individuals.

This sequence originates from a man aged 18 to 35 in good health. Some clones in this sample may be carry-over from other donors' samples. This sequence joins TRBV28 and TRBJ2-1; 7 positions match TRBD2. Material for sequencing was naive CD8+ T cells from PBMCs. The CDR3 DNA sequence: TGTGCCAGCAGTTTAGTCGGTGTAGGTAGCGGGCAGCTCGACAATGAGCAGTTCTTC. The encoded protein is CASSLVGVGSGQLDNEQFF.